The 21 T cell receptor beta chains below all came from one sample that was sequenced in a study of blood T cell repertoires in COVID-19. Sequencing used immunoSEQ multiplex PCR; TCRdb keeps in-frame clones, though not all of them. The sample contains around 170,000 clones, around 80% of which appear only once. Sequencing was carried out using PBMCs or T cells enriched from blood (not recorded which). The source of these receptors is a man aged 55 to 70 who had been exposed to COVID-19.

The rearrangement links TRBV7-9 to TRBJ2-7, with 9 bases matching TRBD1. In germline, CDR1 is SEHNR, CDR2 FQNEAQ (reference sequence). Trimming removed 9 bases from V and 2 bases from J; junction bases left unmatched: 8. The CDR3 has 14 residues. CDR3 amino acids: CASYPGQGTYEQYF. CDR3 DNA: TGTGCCAGTTATCCGGGACAGGGCACCTACGAGCAGTACTTC.

CDR3 DNA sequence: TGTGCCAGTAGTACCGGCCGTTTTGGACTCCTCTCCTACGAGCAGTACTTC. Its protein is CASSTGRFGLLSYEQYF. The chain has TRBV19 and TRBJ2-7; weak D call: TRBD2 (5 bases). CDR3 length: 17 residues. The V gene lost 4 bases and the J gene lost 0 bases, with 19 bases spanning the gap. Germline CDR1 is LNHDA and CDR2 is SQIVND (reference sequence).

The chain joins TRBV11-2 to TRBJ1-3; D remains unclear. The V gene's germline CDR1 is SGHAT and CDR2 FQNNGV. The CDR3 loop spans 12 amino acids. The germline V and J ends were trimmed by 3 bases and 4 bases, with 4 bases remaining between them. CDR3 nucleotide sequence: TGTGCCAGCAGCTTGGCCGGAAACACCATATATTTT. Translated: CASSLAGNTIYF.

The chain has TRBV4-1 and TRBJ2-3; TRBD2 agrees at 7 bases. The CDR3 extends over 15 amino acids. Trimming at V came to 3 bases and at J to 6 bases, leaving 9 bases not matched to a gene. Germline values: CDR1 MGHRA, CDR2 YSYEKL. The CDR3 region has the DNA TGCGCCAGCAGCCACCACGGGGGGAGTGGGGATACGCAGTATTTT. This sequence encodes CASSHHGGSGDTQYF.

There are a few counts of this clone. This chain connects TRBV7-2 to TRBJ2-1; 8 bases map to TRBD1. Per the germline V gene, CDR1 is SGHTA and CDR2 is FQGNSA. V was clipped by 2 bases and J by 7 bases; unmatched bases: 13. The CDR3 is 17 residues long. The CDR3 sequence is CASSLSPDRGPGNEQFF. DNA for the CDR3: TGTGCCAGCAGCTTAAGCCCCGACAGGGGACCCGGAAATGAGCAGTTCTTC.

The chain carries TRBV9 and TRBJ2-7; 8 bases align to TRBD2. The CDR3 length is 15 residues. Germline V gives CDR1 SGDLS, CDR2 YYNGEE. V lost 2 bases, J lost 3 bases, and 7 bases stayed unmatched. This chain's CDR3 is CASSVGVAGNYEQYF. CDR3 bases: TGTGCCAGCAGCGTGGGGGTAGCGGGAAACTACGAGCAGTACTTC.

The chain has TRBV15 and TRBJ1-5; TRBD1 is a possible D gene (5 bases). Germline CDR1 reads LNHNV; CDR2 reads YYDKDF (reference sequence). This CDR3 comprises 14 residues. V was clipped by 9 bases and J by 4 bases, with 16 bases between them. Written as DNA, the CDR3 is TGTGCCACTTCGGGGGGGACTACTAATCAGCCCCAGCATTTT. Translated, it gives CATSGGTTNQPQHF.

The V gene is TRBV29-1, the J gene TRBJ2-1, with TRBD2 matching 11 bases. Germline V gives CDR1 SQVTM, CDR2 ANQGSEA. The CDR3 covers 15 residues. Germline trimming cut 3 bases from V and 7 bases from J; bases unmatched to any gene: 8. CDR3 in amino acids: CSVDPELAGENEQFF. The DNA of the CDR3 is TGCAGCGTTGACCCGGAACTAGCGGGAGAGAATGAGCAGTTCTTC.

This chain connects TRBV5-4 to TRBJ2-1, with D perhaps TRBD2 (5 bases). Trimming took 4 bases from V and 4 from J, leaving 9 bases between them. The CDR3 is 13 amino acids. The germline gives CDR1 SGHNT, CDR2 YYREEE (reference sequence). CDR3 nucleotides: TGTGCCAGCAGCGTACCGGGGTACAATGAGCAGTTCTTC. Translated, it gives CASSVPGYNEQFF.

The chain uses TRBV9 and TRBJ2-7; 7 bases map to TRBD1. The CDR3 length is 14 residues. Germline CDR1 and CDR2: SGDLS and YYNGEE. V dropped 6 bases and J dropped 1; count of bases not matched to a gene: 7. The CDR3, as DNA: TGTGCCAGCACCCCGGGACAGAGTTCCTACGAGCAGTACTTC. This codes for CASTPGQSSYEQYF. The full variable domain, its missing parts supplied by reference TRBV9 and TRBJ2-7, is DSGVTQTPKHLITATGQRVTLRCSPRSGDLSVYWYQQSLDQGLQFLIQYYNGEERAKGNILERFSAQQFPDLHSELNLSSLELGDSALYFCASTPGQSSYEQYFGPGTRLTVT.

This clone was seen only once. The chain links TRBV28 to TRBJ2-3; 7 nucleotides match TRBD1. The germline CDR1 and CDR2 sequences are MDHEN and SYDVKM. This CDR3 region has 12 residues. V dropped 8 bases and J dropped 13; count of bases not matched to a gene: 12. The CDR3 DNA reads TGTGCCAGCCGGCAGTATGGCCAGGGGGAGTATTTT. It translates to CASRQYGQGEYF.

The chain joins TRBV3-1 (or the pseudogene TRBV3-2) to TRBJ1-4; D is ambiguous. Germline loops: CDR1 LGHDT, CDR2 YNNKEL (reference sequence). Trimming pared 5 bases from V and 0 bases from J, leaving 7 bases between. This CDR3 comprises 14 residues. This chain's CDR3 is CASSGGPTNEKLFF. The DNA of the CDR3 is TGTGCCAGCAGCGGCGGCCCAACTAATGAAAAACTGTTTTTT.

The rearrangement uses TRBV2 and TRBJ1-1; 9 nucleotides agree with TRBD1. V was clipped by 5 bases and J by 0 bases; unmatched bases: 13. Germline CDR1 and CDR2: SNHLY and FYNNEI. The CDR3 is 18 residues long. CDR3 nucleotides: TGTGCCAGCAGTTACGGCTCCTTAGGACAGGGGATGAACACTGAAGCTTTCTTT. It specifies CASSYGSLGQGMNTEAFF.

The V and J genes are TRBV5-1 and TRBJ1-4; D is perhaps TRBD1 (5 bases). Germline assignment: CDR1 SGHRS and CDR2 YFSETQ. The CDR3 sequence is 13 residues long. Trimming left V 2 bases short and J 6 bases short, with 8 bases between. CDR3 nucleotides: TGCGCCAGCAGCTTCACAGGCGATGAAAAACTGTTTTTT. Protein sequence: CASSFTGDEKLFF.

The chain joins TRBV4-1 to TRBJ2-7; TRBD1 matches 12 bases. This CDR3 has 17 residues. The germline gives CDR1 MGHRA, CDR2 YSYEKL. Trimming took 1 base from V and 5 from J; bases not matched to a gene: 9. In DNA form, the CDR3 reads TGCGCCAGCAGCCAAGCTTTCTCCGGGACAGGGGGCGACGAGCAGTACTTC. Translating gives CASSQAFSGTGGDEQYF.

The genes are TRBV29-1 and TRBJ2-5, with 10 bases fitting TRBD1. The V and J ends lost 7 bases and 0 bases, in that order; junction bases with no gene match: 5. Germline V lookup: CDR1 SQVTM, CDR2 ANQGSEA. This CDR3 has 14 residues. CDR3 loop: CSAPTGGNQETQYF. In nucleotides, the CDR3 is TGCAGCGCCCCGACAGGGGGCAACCAAGAGACCCAGTACTTC.

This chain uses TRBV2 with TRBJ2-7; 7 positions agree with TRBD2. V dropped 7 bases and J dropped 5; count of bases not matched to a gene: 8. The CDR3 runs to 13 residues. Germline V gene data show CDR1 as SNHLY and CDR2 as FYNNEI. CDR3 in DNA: TGTGCCAGCATTTCTAGCGGCGAGGACGAGCAGTACTTC. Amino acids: CASISSGEDEQYF.

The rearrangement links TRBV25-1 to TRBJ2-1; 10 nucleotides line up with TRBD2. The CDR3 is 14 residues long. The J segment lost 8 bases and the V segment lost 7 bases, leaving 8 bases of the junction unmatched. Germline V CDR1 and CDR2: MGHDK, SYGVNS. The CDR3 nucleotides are TGTGCCAGCACCATAGCGGGAGGCAGCGATGAGCAGTTCTTC. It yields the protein CASTIAGGSDEQFF.

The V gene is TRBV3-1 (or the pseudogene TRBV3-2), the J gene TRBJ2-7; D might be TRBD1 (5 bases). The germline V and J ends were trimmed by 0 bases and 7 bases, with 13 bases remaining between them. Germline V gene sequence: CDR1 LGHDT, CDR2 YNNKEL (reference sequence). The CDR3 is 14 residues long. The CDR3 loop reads CASSQDAGMREQYF. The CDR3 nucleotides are TGTGCCAGCAGCCAAGATGCAGGGATGAGGGAGCAGTACTTC.

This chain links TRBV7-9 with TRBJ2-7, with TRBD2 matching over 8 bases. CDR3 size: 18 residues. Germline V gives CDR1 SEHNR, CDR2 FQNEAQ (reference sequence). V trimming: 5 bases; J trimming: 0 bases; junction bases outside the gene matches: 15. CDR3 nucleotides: TGTGCCAGCAGCCTGACGGGCCTAGCGGGCGTGAGCTCCTACGAGCAGTACTTC. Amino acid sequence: CASSLTGLAGVSSYEQYF.

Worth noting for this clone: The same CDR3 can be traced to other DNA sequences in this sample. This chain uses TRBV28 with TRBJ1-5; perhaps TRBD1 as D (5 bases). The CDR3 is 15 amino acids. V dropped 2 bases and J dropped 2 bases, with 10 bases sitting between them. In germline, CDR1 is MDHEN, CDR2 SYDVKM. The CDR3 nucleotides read TGTGCCAGCAGTTTAGGGGGAGGTGGCAATCAGCCCCAGCATTTT. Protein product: CASSLGGGGNQPQHF.